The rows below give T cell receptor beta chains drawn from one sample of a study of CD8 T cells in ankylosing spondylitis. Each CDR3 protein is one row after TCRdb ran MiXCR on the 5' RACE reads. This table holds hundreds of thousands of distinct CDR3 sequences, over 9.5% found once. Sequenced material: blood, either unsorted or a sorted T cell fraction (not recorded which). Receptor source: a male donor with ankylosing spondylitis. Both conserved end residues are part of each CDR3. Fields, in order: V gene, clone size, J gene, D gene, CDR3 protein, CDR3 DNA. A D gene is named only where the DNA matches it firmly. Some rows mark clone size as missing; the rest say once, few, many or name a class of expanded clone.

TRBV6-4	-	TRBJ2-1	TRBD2	CASSHYIPGLAGRGSYNEQFF	TGTGCCAGCAGTCACTACATTCCGGGACTAGCGGGTAGGGGCTCCTACAATGAGCAGTTCTTC
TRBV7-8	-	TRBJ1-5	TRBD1	CASSFYRQGNQPQHF	TGTGCCAGCAGCTTTTACCGACAGGGAAATCAGCCCCAGCATTTT
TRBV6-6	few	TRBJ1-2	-	CASSAGAGGYTF	TGTGCCAGCAGTGCAGGGGCGGGGGGCTACACCTTC
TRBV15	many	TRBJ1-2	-	CATSREKIPLGYTF	TGTGCCACCAGCAGGGAAAAGATCCCCCTGGGCTACACCTTC
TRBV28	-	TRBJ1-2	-	CASRAGSSYGYTF	TGTGCCAGCCGCGCAGGGTCGAGCTATGGCTACACCTTC
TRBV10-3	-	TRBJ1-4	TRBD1	CASRRTGQGNEKLFF	TGTGCCTCGCGACGAACGGGACAGGGGAATGAAAAACTGTTTTTT
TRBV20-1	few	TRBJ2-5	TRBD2	CSAKGLAGRQETQYF	TGCAGTGCTAAGGGACTAGCGGGACGCCAAGAGACCCAGTACTTC
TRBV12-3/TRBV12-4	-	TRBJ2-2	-	CASSRTGIGELFF	TGTGCCAGCAGTCGTACCGGAATCGGGGAGCTGTTTTTT
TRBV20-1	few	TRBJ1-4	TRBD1	CSAPDRAGGDEKLFF	TGCAGTGCTCCTGACAGGGCAGGGGGGGATGAAAAACTGTTTTTT
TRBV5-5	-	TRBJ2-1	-	CASSLEYWEQFF	TGTGCCAGCAGCTTGGAATACTGGGAGCAGTTCTTC
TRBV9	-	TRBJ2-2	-	CASSVAAVNTGELFF	TGTGCCAGCAGCGTAGCGGCGGTGAACACCGGGGAGCTGTTTTTT
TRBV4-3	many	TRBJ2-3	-	CASSQDAIDTQYF	TGCGCCAGCAGCCAAGATGCGATCGATACGCAGTATTTT
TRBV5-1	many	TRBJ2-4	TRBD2	CASSTGLAGEVDIQYF	TGCGCCAGCAGCACGGGACTAGCGGGAGAGGTCGACATTCAGTACTTC
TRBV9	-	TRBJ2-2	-	CASSVEGLDTGELFF	TGTGCCAGCAGCGTAGAAGGGTTGGACACCGGGGAGCTGTTTTTT
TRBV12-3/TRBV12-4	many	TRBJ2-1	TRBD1	CASSPRTGNEQFF	TGTGCCAGCAGTCCCCGGACAGGTAATGAGCAGTTCTTC
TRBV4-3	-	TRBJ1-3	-	CASSQDRRFSGNTIYF	TGCGCCAGCAGCCAAGATCGACGGTTCTCTGGAAACACCATATATTTT
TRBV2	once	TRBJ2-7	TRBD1	CASSTGGTYEQYF	TGTGCCAGCAGTACAGGGGGCACCTACGAGCAGTACTTC
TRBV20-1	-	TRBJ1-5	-	CSVPGAGQPQHF	TGCAGTGTCCCGGGGGCTGGACAGCCCCAGCATTTT
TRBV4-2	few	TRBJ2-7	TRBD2	CASSQDLPGLAVEQYF	TGTGCCAGCAGCCAAGATCTTCCAGGACTAGCAGTCGAGCAGTACTTC
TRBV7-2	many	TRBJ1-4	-	CASSLQGGDEKLFF	TGTGCCAGCAGCCTACAGGGAGGTGATGAAAAACTGTTTTTT
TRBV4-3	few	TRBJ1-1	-	CASSQFDASEAFF	TGCGCCAGCAGCCAATTCGACGCCTCGGAAGCTTTCTTT
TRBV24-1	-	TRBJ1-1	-	CATKDWGTTEAFF	TGTGCCACCAAAGACTGGGGTACCACTGAAGCTTTCTTT
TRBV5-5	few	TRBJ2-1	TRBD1	CASSIPGGRGFF	TGTGCCAGCAGCATTCCAGGGGGCAGAGGGTTCTTC
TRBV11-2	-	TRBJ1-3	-	CASSRPRMGNTIYF	TGTGCCAGCAGCCGGCCTCGAATGGGAAACACCATATATTTT
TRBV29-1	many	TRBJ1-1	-	CSVDTGKNTEAFF	TGCAGCGTTGACACCGGGAAGAACACTGAAGCTTTCTTT
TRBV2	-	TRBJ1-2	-	CASRLDSTNGYTF	TGTGCCAGCAGACTGGACAGTACAAATGGCTACACCTTC
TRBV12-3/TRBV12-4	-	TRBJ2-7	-	CASNRGPSYEQYF	TGTGCCAGCAATCGGGGCCCTTCCTACGAGCAGTACTTC
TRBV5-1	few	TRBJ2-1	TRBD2	CASSPKPSGGSYNEQFF	TGCGCCAGCAGCCCCAAACCCAGCGGGGGGTCCTACAATGAGCAGTTCTTC
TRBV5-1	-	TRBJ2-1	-	CASSLLGSVDEQFF	TGCGCCAGCAGCTTGTTAGGATCTGTGGATGAGCAGTTCTTC
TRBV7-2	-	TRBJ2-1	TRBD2	CASSSRRGLAGYNEQFF	TGTGCCAGCAGCTCACGACGGGGACTAGCGGGCTACAATGAGCAGTTCTTC
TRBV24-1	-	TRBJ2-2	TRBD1	CATSRQGHTGELFF	TGTGCCACCAGCCGACAGGGACACACCGGGGAGCTGTTTTTT
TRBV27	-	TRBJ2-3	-	CASSLSYGDTQYF	TGTGCCAGCAGTTTATCCTATGGGGATACGCAGTATTTT
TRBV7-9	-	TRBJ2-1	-	CASTLTSPDSEQFF	TGTGCCAGCACCCTGACTAGTCCCGACAGTGAGCAGTTCTTC
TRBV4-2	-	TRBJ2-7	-	CASSPEGHSYEQYF	TGTGCCAGCAGCCCAGAGGGACATTCCTACGAGCAGTACTTC
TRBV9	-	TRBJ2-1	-	CASSVDSFYNEQFF	TGTGCCAGCAGCGTAGACAGTTTCTACAATGAGCAGTTCTTC
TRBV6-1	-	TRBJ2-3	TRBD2	CASSPWASGSTDTQYF	TGTGCCAGCAGTCCCTGGGCTAGCGGTAGCACAGATACGCAGTATTTT
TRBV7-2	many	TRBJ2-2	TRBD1	CASSLGQVNTGELFF	TGTGCCAGCAGCTTGGGACAGGTTAACACCGGGGAGCTGTTTTTT
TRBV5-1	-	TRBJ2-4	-	CASSLGQSQFIAKNIQYF	TGCGCCAGCAGCTTGGGACAGAGCCAATTTATAGCCAAAAACATTCAGTACTTC
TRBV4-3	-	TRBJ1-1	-	CASSQDRGRGAFF	TGCGCCAGCAGCCAAGATCGGGGCAGGGGAGCTTTCTTT
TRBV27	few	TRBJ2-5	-	CASRSLQTQYF	TGTGCCAGCAGATCCCTCCAGACCCAGTACTTC
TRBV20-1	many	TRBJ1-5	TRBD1	CSAREAGGDQPQHF	TGCAGTGCTAGAGAGGCAGGGGGCGATCAGCCCCAGCATTTT
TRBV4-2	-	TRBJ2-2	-	CASSQELGPGELFF	TGTGCCAGCAGCCAAGAGCTGGGGCCCGGGGAGCTGTTTTTT
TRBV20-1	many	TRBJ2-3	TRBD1	CSARTGATDTQYF	TGCAGTGCTCGGACAGGGGCCACAGATACGCAGTATTTT
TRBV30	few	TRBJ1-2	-	CAWSVGSGTYGYTF	TGTGCCTGGAGTGTGGGTTCGGGGACCTATGGCTACACCTTC
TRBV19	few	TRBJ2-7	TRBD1	CASSIRTGQTYEQYF	TGTGCCAGTAGTATACGGACAGGTCAGACCTACGAGCAGTACTTC
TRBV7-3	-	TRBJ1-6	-	CASSVTPNSPLHF	TGTGCCAGCAGCGTAACTCCAAATTCACCCCTCCACTTT
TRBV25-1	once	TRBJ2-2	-	CASSRTFSGTGELFF	TGTGCCAGCAGCAGAACATTCTCAGGCACCGGGGAGCTGTTTTTT
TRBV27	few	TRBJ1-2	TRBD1	CASSPLDRVLGYTF	TGTGCCAGCAGTCCGCTGGACAGGGTATTGGGCTACACCTTC
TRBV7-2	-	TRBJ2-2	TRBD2	CASSLVGTSGSTGELFF	TGTGCCAGCAGCTTAGTTGGGACTAGCGGATCAACCGGGGAGCTGTTTTTT
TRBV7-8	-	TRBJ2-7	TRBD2	CASTTSGEDLSEQYF	TGTGCCAGCACGACTAGCGGGGAAGACTTGAGCGAGCAGTACTTC
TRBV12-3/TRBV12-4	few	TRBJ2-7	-	CASKLDLYEQYF	TGTGCCAGCAAACTGGACCTATACGAGCAGTACTTC
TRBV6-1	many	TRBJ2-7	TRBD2	CASSAGLAGVTYEQYF	TGTGCCAGCAGCGCCGGACTAGCGGGGGTCACCTACGAGCAGTACTTC
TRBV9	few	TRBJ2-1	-	CASSVDGRGRWYEQFF	TGTGCCAGCAGCGTAGATGGCAGGGGTCGGTGGTATGAGCAGTTCTTC